These 10 T cell receptor beta chains were all obtained from the same sample, sequenced in a study of T cells in Graves' hyperthyroidism and ophthalmopathy. RNA transcripts yielded amplified TCR beta CDR3 regions. With the HTBI primer set, the TCR CDR3 went through a first round of RT-PCR. TCRdb ran MiXCR on the multiplex PCR reads and lists one entry per CDR3 protein. The repertoire holds about 380,000 distinct CDR3 sequences, with about 18% as singletons. Sample: blood. The receptors were gathered from a man aged 18-30 years with Graves' ophthalmopathy.

About this clonotype: This may stem from a read error, because a much larger clone lies one nucleotide away. The CDR3 ends on some other residue instead of the conserved phenylalanine or tryptophan, so this is likely a read error. The chain recombines TRBV7-9 with TRBJ1-2; D call uncertain. The CDR3 runs 14 residues. Germline V lookup: CDR1 SEHNR, CDR2 FQNEAQ (reference sequence). V lost 4 bases and J lost 5, with 14 bases in between. DNA for the CDR3: TGTGCCAGCAGCTACCCGACGGACGGTTATGGCTACACCCTC. It codes for CASSYPTDGYGYTL.

This clonotype was counted many times. The chain uses TRBV5-1 and TRBJ1-2, with unresolved D. This CDR3 spans 14 amino acids. Trimming cost V 0 bases and J 6 bases, with 12 bases left between them. Germline CDR1 SGHRS, CDR2 YFSETQ. The CDR3 protein is CASSLGGGSDGYTF. CDR3 DNA: TGCGCCAGCAGCTTGGGGGGAGGCTCGGATGGCTACACCTTC.

In its sample, this clonotype was seen a few times. The chain recombines TRBV2 with TRBJ2-5; TRBD1 might be the D (5 bases). Germline V gives CDR1 SNHLY, CDR2 FYNNEI. The germline V and J ends were trimmed by 3 bases and 0 bases, with 11 bases remaining between them. CDR3 length: 15 amino acids. As DNA, the CDR3 is TGTGCCAGCAGTGAGGCAGGGTTCTACCAAGAGACCCAGTACTTC. As protein: CASSEAGFYQETQYF. Filled out from reference TRBV2 and TRBJ2-5, the complete variable domain reads EPEVTQTPSHQVTQMGQEVILRCVPISNHLYFYWYRQILGQKVEFLVSFYNNEISEKSEIFDDQFSVERPDGSNFTLKIRSTKLEDSAMYFCASSEAGFYQETQYFGPGTRLLVL.

The rearrangement uses TRBV7-3 and TRBJ2-1, with 7 bases that match TRBD2. The CDR3 contains 15 residues. V lost 5 bases, J lost 4 bases, and 8 bases stayed unmatched. Germline V CDR1 and CDR2: SGHTA, FQGTGA. DNA of the CDR3: TGTGCCAGCAGCCCCCGCGGGGGTCCTTACAATGAGCAGTTCTTC. Its protein product is CASSPRGGPYNEQFF.

This clonotype was picked up a small number of times. The genes are TRBV4-1 and TRBJ2-5; tentatively, D is TRBD1 or TRBD2 (5 bases each). The CDR3 spans 18 residues. CDR1 is MGHRA, CDR2 YSYEKL, per germline. Trimming removed 1 base from V and 5 bases from J, with 23 bases in between. In DNA form, the CDR3 reads TGCGCCAGCAGCCAAGGGACTGCCAGGGATTGGGGCGGGGAGACCCAGTACTTC. Protein product: CASSQGTARDWGGETQYF.

The chain combines TRBV7-9 with TRBJ2-3; 7 bases fit TRBD2. Losses at the gene ends were 5 bases for V and 5 bases for J; bases not matched to a gene: 16. Germline V gene data show CDR1 as SEHNR and CDR2 as FQNEAQ (reference sequence). The CDR3 contains 17 residues. The CDR3 here is CASSSRGLVGIGDTQYF. CDR3 DNA sequence: TGTGCCAGCAGCAGCCGAGGACTAGTAGGTATAGGAGATACGCAGTATTTT.

For this clonotype: Possible read error: a much larger clone is one base away. The chain couples TRBV11-2 to TRBJ2-2; possibly TRBD2 for D (5 bases). CDR1 SGHAT and CDR2 FQNNGV come from the germline V gene. The CDR3 extends over 16 amino acids. The CDR3 sequence: CASSPGDEWQTGELSF. DNA of the CDR3: TGTGCCAGCAGCCCCGGAGATGAATGGCAGACCGGGGAGCTGTCTTTT.

Many counts were recorded for this clonotype. The chain is built from TRBV5-6 and TRBJ1-1; D is perhaps TRBD1 (5 bases). The CDR3 is 15 residues long. Trimming shortened V by 4 bases and J by 0 bases, and 13 bases separated the two germline ends. Germline V lookup: CDR1 SGHDT, CDR2 YYEEEE. DNA for the CDR3: TGTGCCAGCAGCCACGGGGGTGACTTGAACACTGAAGCTTTCTTT. It translates to CASSHGGDLNTEAFF.

This clonotype appeared many times. The chain carries TRBV11-3 and TRBJ2-5, with TRBD2 identical over 7 bases. The junction had 7 bases not matched to a gene; V was cut back by 4 bases and J by 5 bases. CDR3 length: 14 amino acids. Germline values: CDR1 SGHNT, CDR2 YENEEA. The CDR3 DNA follows: TGTGCCAGCAGCTCGACGCGGGGGTCGGAGACCCAGTACTTC. This translates into CASSSTRGSETQYF.

This clonotype was seen many times. The chain has TRBV7-2 and TRBJ2-5, with TRBD2 identical over 7 bases. CDR1 SGHTA and CDR2 FQGNSA come from the germline V gene. The trim removed 0 bases at V and 3 bases at J, leaving 4 bases unmatched. This CDR3 has 15 amino acids. The CDR3 bases are TGTGCCAGCAGCTTAGCCCGGGGGGTCAAAGAGACCCAGTACTTC. This encodes CASSLARGVKETQYF.